The source of this T cell receptor (beta chain) is a study of blood T cell repertoires in COVID-19. Study-level background: Samples of COVID-19 (acute and convalescent) were obtained from the United States, Italy and Spain.

The CDR3 loop spans 13 amino acids. Germline values: CDR1 GTSNPN, CDR2 SVGIG (reference sequence). The V segment lost 5 bases and the J segment 5 bases; nucleotides outside the gene matches: 5. How the authors handled the data: How many nucleated cells were present was estimated from reference gene primer amplification. The method was immunoSEQ multiplex PCR; TCRdb's version includes in-frame clones alone and lacks a portion of them. V and J calls and clone size are as listed in that table; D and trimming were resolved from the DNA. The sample yields 100,000 or so clones, 80% to 90% seen once. Sequenced sample: peripheral blood. This receptor was taken from a human donor in a cohort sampled during active COVID-19. The chain uses TRBV30 and TRBJ2-1; 8 bases align to TRBD2. CDR3 sequence (DNA): TGTGCCTGGGGGGGACTAGGGAACAATGAGCAGTTCTTC. It encodes CAWGGLGNNEQFF.